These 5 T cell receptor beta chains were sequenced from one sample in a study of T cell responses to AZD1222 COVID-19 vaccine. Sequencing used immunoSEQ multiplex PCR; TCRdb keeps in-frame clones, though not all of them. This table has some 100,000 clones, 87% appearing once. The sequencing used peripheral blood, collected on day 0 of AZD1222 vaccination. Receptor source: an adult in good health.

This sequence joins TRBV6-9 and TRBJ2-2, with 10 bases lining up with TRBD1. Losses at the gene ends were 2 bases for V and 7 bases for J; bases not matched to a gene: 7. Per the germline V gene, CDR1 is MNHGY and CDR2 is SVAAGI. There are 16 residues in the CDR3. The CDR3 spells CASSYRGGQGRGELFF. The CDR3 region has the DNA TGTGCCAGCAGTTATCGGGGGGGACAGGGGCGCGGGGAGCTGTTTTTT.

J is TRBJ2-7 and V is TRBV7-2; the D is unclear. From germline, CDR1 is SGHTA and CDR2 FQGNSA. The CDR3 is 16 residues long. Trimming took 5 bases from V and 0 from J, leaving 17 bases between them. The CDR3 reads CASSPDASLLSYEQYF. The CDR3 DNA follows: TGTGCCAGCAGCCCGGACGCATCCCTACTCTCCTACGAGCAGTACTTC.

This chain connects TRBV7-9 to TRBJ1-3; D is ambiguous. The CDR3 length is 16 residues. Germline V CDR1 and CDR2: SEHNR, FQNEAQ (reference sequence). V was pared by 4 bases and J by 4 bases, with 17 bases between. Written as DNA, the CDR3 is TGTGCCAGCAGCTCCACGCGGCTCGCGTCGGGAAACACCATATATTTT. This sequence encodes CASSSTRLASGNTIYF.

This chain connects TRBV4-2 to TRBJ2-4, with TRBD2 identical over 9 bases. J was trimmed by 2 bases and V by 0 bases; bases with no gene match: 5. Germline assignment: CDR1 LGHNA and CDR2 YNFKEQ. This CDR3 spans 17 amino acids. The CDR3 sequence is CASSQEGAGGTKNIQYF. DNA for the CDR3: TGTGCCAGCAGCCAAGAGGGGGCGGGAGGGACCAAAAACATTCAGTACTTC.

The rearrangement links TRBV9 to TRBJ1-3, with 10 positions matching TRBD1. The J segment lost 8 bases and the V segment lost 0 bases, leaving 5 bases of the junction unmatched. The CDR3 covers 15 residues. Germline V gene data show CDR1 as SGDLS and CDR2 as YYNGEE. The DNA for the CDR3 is TGTGCCAGCAGCGTAGAAAGGACAGGGGGTGACACCATATATTTT. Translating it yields CASSVERTGGDTIYF. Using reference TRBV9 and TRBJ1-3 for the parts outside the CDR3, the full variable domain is DSGVTQTPKHLITATGQRVTLRCSPRSGDLSVYWYQQSLDQGLQFLIQYYNGEERAKGNILERFSAQQFPDLHSELNLSSLELGDSALYFCASSVERTGGDTIYFGEGSWLTVV.